This T cell receptor beta chain was sequenced during a study of cytomegalovirus exposure and HLA in healthy donors. Overall study: Both the approximately 120 validation repertoires and the approximately 620 first-cohort repertoires used the same platform, as reported by a later analysis.

The donors were part of the 120-subject validation cohort, which stood apart from the roughly 670-subject first cohort. Details on this clone: As yet, its antigen is unknown.

Overall study findings and caveats: Researchers catalogued approximately 160 TCR beta chains as cytomegalovirus-associated. While the bulk of TCR sequences proved rare, some public TCRs turned up in many donors.

V shed 0 bases, J shed 1 base, and the junction held 9 bases outside the gene matches. Germline V gene lookup returns CDR1 LGHNA and CDR2 YNFKEQ. CDR3 length: 19 residues. TCRdb keeps only in-frame clones here, not all; method: immunoSEQ multiplex PCR. The sample consists of some 140,000 clones, 89% of them appearing once. Sequenced input: PBMCs. This sequence was found in a woman aged 18 to 35 in good health and CMV-seropositive. The rearrangement uses TRBV4-2 and TRBJ2-2, with TRBD2 matching over 9 bases. CDR3 DNA sequence: TGTGCCAGCAGCCAAGATCGGCCCGCGGGGGGGCGGAACACCGGGGAGCTGTTTTTT. This gives the protein CASSQDRPAGGRNTGELFF.